The entry below gives a single T cell receptor (beta chain) sequence along with its context. Germline CDR1 reads GTSNPN; CDR2 reads SVGIG (reference sequence). This CDR3 has 12 residues. The V end lost 0 bases, the J end lost 10 bases, and 13 bases lay between the germline ends. Noted treatment: oral pan-JAK inhibitor, 5-10 mg twice daily. Extracted RNA was reverse transcribed, and the resulting cDNA served as sequencing template. Measured with immunoSEQ multiplex PCR; TCRdb has only the in-frame clones, and not every one. Among a few hundred thousand clones, less than 75% were seen once, and the ten largest hold around 1.6%. The data are from a study of CD8+ T cells in alopecia areata. Across the study: The SALT score measured affected scalp surface percentage in treated patients.

This material consisted of CD4+ T cells sorted from blood, taken at week 4, from a patient treated with tofacitinib. The chain is built from TRBV30 and TRBJ2-7; D is perhaps TRBD2 (5 bases). This TCR was recovered from a human donor with alopecia areata. CDR3 amino acids: CAWSVLGPQQYF. In nucleotides, the CDR3 is TGTGCCTGGAGTGTACTAGGCCCTCAACAGTACTTC.